Sequencing of this TCR beta chain was carried out in a study of identical twins. The study, taken as a whole, reports: In zero-insertion analyses, partial confounding could arise from invariant MAIT and iNKT cells.

Worth noting for this clonotype: Its target is not known.

Per the germline V gene, CDR1 is LNHDA and CDR2 is SQIVND (reference sequence). This CDR3 spans 15 amino acids. Trimming removed 5 bases at V and 5 bases at J, with 19 bases between. TCRdb re-called the 5' RACE reads through MiXCR, storing one row per CDR3 protein. The table shows some 500,000 distinct CDR3 sequences, with 12% to 15% occurring only once. The sample also formed part of further work on yellow fever vaccine responses in identical twins. As that study records: Reported findings indicate that twins' vaccine T cell responses seemed partially convergent, partially personalized.

Sequencing used CD4+ T cells sorted from blood. The TCR comes from a woman aged 18 to 35 in good health. V and J are TRBV19 and TRBJ2-7; no clear D. CDR3 loop: CASSVVRTEFHEQYF. In DNA, the CDR3 is TGTGCCAGTAGTGTGGTAAGAACAGAGTTCCACGAGCAGTACTTC.